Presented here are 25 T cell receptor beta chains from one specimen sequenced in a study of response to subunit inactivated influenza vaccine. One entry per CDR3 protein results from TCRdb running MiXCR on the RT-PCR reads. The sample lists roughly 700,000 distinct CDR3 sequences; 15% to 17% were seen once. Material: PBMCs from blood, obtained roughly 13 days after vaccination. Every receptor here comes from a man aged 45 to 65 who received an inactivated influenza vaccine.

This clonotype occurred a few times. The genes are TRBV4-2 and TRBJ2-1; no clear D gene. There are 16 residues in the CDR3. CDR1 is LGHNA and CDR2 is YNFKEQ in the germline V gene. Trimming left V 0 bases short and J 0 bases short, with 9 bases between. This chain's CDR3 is CASSQERYSSYNEQFF. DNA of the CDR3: TGTGCCAGCAGCCAAGAGCGGTATAGCTCCTACAATGAGCAGTTCTTC.

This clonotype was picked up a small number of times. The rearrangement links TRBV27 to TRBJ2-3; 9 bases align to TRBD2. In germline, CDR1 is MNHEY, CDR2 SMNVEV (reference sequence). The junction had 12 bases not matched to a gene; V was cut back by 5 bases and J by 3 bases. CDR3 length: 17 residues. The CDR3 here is CASSHDFSGRETDTQYF. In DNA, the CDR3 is TGTGCCAGCAGTCACGACTTTAGCGGGAGAGAGACAGATACGCAGTATTTT.

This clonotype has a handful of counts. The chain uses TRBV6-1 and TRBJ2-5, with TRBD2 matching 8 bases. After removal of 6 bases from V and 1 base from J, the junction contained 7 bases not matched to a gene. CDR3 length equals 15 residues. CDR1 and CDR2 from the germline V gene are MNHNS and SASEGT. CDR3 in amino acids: CASSHTSGLQETQYF. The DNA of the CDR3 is TGTGCCAGCAGCCACACTAGCGGACTCCAAGAGACCCAGTACTTC.

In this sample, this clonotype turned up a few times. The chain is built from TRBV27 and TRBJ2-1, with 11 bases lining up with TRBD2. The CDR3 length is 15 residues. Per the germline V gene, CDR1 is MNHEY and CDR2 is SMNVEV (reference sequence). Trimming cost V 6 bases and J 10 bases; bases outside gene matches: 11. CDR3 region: CASSQLAGALGEQFF. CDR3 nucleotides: TGTGCCAGCAGCCAACTAGCGGGAGCGCTAGGGGAGCAGTTCTTC.

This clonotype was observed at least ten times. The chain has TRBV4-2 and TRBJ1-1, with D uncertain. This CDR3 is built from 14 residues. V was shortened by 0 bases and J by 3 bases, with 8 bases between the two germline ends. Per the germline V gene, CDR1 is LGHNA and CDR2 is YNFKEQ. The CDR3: CASSQERRDTEAFF. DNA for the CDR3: TGTGCCAGCAGCCAAGAGAGGAGGGACACTGAAGCTTTCTTT.

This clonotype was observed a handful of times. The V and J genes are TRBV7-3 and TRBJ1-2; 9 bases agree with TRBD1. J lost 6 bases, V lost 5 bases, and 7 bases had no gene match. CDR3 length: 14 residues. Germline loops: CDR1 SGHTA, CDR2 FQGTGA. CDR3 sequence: CASSPTGGVDGYTF. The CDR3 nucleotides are TGTGCCAGCAGCCCGACAGGGGGTGTGGATGGCTACACCTTC.

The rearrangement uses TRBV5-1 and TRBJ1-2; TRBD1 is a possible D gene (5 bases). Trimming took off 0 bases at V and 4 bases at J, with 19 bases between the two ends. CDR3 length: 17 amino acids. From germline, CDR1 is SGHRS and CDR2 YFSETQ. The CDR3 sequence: CASSLEGPLRSRYGYTF. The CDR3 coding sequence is TGCGCCAGCAGCTTGGAGGGACCCCTACGAAGCCGCTATGGCTACACCTTC.

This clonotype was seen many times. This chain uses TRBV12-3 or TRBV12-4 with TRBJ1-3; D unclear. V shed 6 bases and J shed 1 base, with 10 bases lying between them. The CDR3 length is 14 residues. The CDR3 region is CASRLATSGNTIYF. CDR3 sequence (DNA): TGTGCCAGCAGACTCGCGACATCTGGAAACACCATATATTTT.

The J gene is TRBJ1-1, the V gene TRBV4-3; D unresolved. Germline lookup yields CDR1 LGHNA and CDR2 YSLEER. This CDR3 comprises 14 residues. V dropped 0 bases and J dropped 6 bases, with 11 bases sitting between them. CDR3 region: CASSQDQWGAEAFF. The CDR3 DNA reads TGCGCCAGCAGCCAAGACCAATGGGGAGCTGAAGCTTTCTTT.

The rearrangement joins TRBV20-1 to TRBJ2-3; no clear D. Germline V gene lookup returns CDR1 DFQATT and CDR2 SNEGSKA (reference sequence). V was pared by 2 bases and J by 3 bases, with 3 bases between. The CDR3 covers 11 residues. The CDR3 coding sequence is TGCAGTGCTAGAAGGACAGATACGCAGTATTTT. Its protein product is CSARRTDTQYF.

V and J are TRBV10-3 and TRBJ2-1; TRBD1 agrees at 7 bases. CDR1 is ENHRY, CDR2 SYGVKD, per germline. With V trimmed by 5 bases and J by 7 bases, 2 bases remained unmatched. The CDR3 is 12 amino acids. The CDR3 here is CAISLTGNEQFF. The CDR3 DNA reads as TGTGCCATCAGTCTGACAGGGAATGAGCAGTTCTTC.

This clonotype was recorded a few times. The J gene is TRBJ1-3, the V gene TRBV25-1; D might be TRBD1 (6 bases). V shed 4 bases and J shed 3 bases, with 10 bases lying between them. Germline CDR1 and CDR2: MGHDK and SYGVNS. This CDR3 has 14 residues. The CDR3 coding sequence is TGTGCCAGCAGTGCAACAGGGTATGGAAACACCATATATTTT. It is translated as CASSATGYGNTIYF.

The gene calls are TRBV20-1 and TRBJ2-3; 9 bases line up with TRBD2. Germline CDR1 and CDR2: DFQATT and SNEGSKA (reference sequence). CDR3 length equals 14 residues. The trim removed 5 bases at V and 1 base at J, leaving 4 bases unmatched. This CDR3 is CSALSGGRTDTQYF. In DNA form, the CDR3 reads TGCAGTGCTCTTAGCGGGGGCCGCACAGATACGCAGTATTTT.

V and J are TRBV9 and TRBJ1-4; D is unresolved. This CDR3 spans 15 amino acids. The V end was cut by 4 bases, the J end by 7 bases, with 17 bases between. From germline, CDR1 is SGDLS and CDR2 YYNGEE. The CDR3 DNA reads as TGTGCCAGCAGCTCAATGACGGGAGGTGGTGAAAAACTGTTTTTT. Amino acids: CASSSMTGGGEKLFF.

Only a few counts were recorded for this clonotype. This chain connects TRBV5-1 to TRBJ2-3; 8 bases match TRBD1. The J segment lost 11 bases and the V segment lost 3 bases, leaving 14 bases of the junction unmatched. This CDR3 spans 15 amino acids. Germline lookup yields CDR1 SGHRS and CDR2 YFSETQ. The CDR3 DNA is TGCGCCAGCAGCTCCGGGACAGGTCTCCTCTCGGAGCAGTATTTT. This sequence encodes CASSSGTGLLSEQYF.

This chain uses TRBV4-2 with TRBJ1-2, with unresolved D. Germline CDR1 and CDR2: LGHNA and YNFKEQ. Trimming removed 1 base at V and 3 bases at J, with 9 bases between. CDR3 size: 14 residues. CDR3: CASSQGSLDYGYTF. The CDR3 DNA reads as TGTGCCAGCAGCCAAGGTTCTCTCGACTATGGCTACACCTTC.

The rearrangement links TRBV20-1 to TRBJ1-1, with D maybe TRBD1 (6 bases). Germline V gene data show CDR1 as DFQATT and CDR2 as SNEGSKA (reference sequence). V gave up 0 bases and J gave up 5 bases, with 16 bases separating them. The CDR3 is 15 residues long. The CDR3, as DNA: TGCAGTGCTAGAGATCATAGCAGGGGTGGTACTGAAGCTTTCTTT. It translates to CSARDHSRGGTEAFF.

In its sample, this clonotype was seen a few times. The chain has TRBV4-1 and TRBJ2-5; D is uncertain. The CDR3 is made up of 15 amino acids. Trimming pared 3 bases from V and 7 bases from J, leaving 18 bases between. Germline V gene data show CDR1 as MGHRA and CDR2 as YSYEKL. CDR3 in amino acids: CASSHEAPRPRTQYF. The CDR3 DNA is TGCGCCAGCAGCCATGAGGCTCCTAGACCCAGGACCCAGTACTTC.

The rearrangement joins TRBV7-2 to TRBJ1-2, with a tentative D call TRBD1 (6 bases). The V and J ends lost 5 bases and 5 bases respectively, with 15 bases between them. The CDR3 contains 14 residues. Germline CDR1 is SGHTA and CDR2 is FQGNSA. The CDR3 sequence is CASSPGSGDYGYTF. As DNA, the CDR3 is TGTGCCAGCAGCCCGGGGTCAGGGGATTATGGCTACACCTTC. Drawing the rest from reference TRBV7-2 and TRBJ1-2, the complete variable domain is GAGVSQSPSNKVTEKGKDVELRCDPISGHTALYWYRQSLGQGLEFLIYFQGNSAPDKSGLPSDRFSAERTGGSVSTLTIQRTQQEDSAVYLCASSPGSGDYGYTFGSGTRLTVV.

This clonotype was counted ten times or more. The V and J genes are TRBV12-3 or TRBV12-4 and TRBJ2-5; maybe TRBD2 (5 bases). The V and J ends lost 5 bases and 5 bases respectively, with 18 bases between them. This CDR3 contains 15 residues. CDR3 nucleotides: TGTGCCAGCAGTGTTCACCATGGTTCGGGGGAGACCCAGTACTTC. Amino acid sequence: CASSVHHGSGETQYF.

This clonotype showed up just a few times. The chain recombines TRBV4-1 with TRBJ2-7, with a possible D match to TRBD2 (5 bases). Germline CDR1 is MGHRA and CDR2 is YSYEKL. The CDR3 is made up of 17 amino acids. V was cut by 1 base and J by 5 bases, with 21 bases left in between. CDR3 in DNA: TGCGCCAGCAGCCAAGTCCTTGCCAGAGGGCTTCCTAACGAGCAGTACTTC. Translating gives CASSQVLARGLPNEQYF.

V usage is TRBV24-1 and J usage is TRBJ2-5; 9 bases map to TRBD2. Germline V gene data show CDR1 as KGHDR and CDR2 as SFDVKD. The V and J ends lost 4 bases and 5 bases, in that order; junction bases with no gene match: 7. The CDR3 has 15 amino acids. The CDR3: CATSEGRGGAETQYF. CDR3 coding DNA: TGTGCCACCAGTGAGGGTCGCGGGGGGGCCGAGACCCAGTACTTC.

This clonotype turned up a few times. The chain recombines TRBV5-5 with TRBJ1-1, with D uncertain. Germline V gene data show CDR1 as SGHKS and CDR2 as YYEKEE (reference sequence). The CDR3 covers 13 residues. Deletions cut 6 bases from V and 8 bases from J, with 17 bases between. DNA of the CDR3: TGTGCCAGCACCTTAAGCTGGTCCGGCGAAGCTTTCTTT. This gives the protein CASTLSWSGEAFF.

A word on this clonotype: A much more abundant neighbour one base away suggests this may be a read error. CDR3 in amino acids: CASRGQGMYGELFF. CDR3 DNA: TGCGCCAGCAGAGGACAGGGTATGTACGGGGAGCTGTTTTTT. V and J are TRBV5-1 and TRBJ2-2; 8 bases agree with TRBD1. This CDR3 spans 14 amino acids. The germline V gene encodes CDR1 SGHRS and CDR2 YFSETQ. The trim removed 5 bases at V and 7 bases at J, leaving 7 bases unmatched.

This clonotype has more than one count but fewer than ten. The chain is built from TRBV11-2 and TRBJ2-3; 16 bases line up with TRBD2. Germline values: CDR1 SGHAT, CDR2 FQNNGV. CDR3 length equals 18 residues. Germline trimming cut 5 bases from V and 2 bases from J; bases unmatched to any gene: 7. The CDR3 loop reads CASSGGLAGGLLTDTQYF. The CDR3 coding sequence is TGTGCCAGCAGCGGGGGACTAGCGGGAGGGCTCCTCACAGATACGCAGTATTTT.